The clone carrying this T cell receptor (beta chain) was observed a single time. This record comes from a study of cytomegalovirus exposure and HLA in healthy donors. Study overall: Unique TCRs from HLA-typed donors, about 78 million of them, were held in an early data release.

Primers: 60 Vbeta forward and 13 Jbeta reverse. Some clones are missing from TCRdb's copy, which holds only in-frame ones; the method was immunoSEQ multiplex PCR. The data show 200,000 to 250,000 clones, with 77% seen just once and 2.5% to 3.5% held by the top ten. The TCR originated in a woman aged 60-75 years in good health and CMV-seropositive. Sequenced material: PBMCs.

The CDR3 is CASSPRGAAYEQYF. The DNA of the CDR3 is TGTGCCAGCAGCCCCCGGGGAGCCGCCTACGAGCAGTACTTC. The rearrangement links TRBV7-9 to TRBJ2-7; tentative D call: TRBD2 (5 bases). The CDR3 length is 14 residues. Germline V gives CDR1 SEHNR, CDR2 FQNEAQ (reference sequence). Deletions cut 5 bases from V and 2 bases from J, with 13 bases between.